Listed below are T cell receptor beta chains from one sample, sequenced in a study of blood T cell repertoires in COVID-19. Repertoires were generated with immunoSEQ multiplex PCR, while TCRdb's copy carries only in-frame clones and drops some. The table lists about 220,000 clones, roughly 80% of them singletons. Sequences were obtained from peripheral blood. The source of these receptors is a woman aged 60-75 years with acute or convalescent COVID-19. Both conserved end residues are part of each CDR3. The D gene is left open where the match is weak. Clone sizes are given selectively: once, few, many, or a class where the clone is expanded.

V	D	J	size	DNA	CDR3
TRBV9	TRBD1	TRBJ1-5	-	TGTGCCAGCAGCTTGTTAGGGGGCTACAATCAGCCCCAGCATTTT	CASSLLGGYNQPQHF
TRBV27	TRBD1	TRBJ2-6	few	TGTGCCAGCAGTTCCCGGTGGGGACAGGGGAGCTCTGGGGCCAACGTCCTGACTTTC	CASSSRWGQGSSGANVLTF
TRBV20-1	-	TRBJ2-5	-	TGCAGTGCTAGTGGCGGAGTCGAAGAGACCCAGTACTTC	CSASGGVEETQYF
TRBV9	TRBD2	TRBJ2-2	-	TGTGCCAGCAGCGTAGCGCCGCCCGGGGGGGCCGTAAACACCGGGGAGCTGTTTTTT	CASSVAPPGGAVNTGELFF
TRBV5-8	TRBD1	TRBJ1-4	-	TGTGCCAGCAGCTTGCCGACAGGGAAAAATGAAAAACTGTTTTTT	CASSLPTGKNEKLFF
TRBV7-3	-	TRBJ1-1	-	TGTGCCAGCAGCTGGACAGTGGGGAGCACTGAAGCTTTCTTT	CASSWTVGSTEAFF
TRBV19	-	TRBJ2-2	once	TGTGCCAGTAGCGTCAGGGGTGGATACGGGGAGCTGTTTTTT	CASSVRGGYGELFF
TRBV3-1/TRBV3-2	-	TRBJ2-7	-	TGTGCCAGCAGCCATGATAGGCTGGCCCGAGGCTACGAGCAGTACTTC	CASSHDRLARGYEQYF
TRBV6-5	-	TRBJ1-6	-	TGTGCCAGCAGTTACAGCTCGGGACATAGAAATTCACCCCTCCACTTT	CASSYSSGHRNSPLHF
TRBV2	TRBD1	TRBJ1-5	-	TGTGCCAGCAATAGGCTAGGACAGGGTGGCAATCAGCCCCAGCATTTT	CASNRLGQGGNQPQHF
TRBV7-6	TRBD2	TRBJ2-7	-	TGTGCCAGCAGCTTGCGACTAGCGGACGAGCAGTACTTC	CASSLRLADEQYF
TRBV19	-	TRBJ2-3	-	TGTGCCAGTAGCGTCCAGTCGGGAACAGATACGCAGTATTTT	CASSVQSGTDTQYF
TRBV7-9	-	TRBJ1-6	-	TGTGCCAGCAGCTTAGCCGGGGGGCGGGCACCCCTCCACTTT	CASSLAGGRAPLHF
TRBV12-5	-	TRBJ1-1	-	TGTGCTAGTGGTTTGGCTCCAGGGGCGGCCACTGAAGCTTTCTTT	CASGLAPGAATEAFF
TRBV19	TRBD1	TRBJ1-2	once	TGTGCCAGTAGTATTACGGGACAGGGGGCCGGCTACACCTTC	CASSITGQGAGYTF
TRBV3-1/TRBV3-2	TRBD2	TRBJ2-3	few	TGTGCCAGCAGCCACCATAGCGGGGGCGCGGGAGATACGCAGTATTTT	CASSHHSGGAGDTQYF
TRBV27	-	TRBJ1-5	few	TGTGCCAGCAGTCTAAGCGTCGGCGGGAACCAGCCCCAGCATTTT	CASSLSVGGNQPQHF
TRBV7-6	TRBD1	TRBJ1-6	-	TGTGCCAGCAGCGAAGGACAGGGGGGAATCGGTTCACCCCTCCACTTT	CASSEGQGGIGSPLHF
TRBV5-1	TRBD1	TRBJ1-2	-	TGCGCCAGCAGCGTCGGGACAGCTTATGGCTACACCTTC	CASSVGTAYGYTF
TRBV2	TRBD1	TRBJ1-2	-	TGTGCCAGCAGTCAGACAGGGGGGACTTATGGCTACACCTTC	CASSQTGGTYGYTF
TRBV7-8	-	TRBJ2-7	-	TGTGCCAGCAGCTTAGCCGGGGGCGAGCAGTACTTC	CASSLAGGEQYF
TRBV5-1	-	TRBJ2-5	-	TGCGCCAGCAGCCCCGGACAACCTCAAGAGACCCAGTACTTC	CASSPGQPQETQYF
TRBV6-2/TRBV6-3	-	TRBJ2-2	-	TGTGCCAGCAGTTCCCCAATCGGACGGGGCACCGGGGAGCTGTTTTTT	CASSSPIGRGTGELFF
TRBV3-1/TRBV3-2	-	TRBJ1-5	once	TGTGCCAGCAGCCAAGACCCCACGGGGTCCCAGCATTTT	CASSQDPTGSQHF
TRBV5-1	TRBD1	TRBJ1-1	-	TGCGCCAGCAGCCTCCCCCGGGACAGGGTAGCTTTCTTT	CASSLPRDRVAFF
TRBV6-5	TRBD1	TRBJ1-1	-	TGTGCCAGCACCGGTTGGGACAGCCAGAACACTGAAGCTTTCTTT	CASTGWDSQNTEAFF
TRBV11-2	TRBD2	TRBJ2-3	once	TGTGCCAGCAGCTTACGGGGTCTAGCGGGGCTCACAGATACGCAGTATTTT	CASSLRGLAGLTDTQYF
TRBV5-1	-	TRBJ1-1	-	TGCGCCAGCAGCGCCACCTCGTGGAGCCAGAACACTGAAGCTTTCTTT	CASSATSWSQNTEAFF
TRBV9	-	TRBJ1-2	once	TGTGCCAGCAGCGTAGAACCTACAGCTAACTATGGCTACACCTTC	CASSVEPTANYGYTF
TRBV4-3	TRBD2	TRBJ2-3	-	TGCGCCAGCAGCCCCGCTGGCGTAGCGGGGGCCGCAGATACGCAGTATTTT	CASSPAGVAGAADTQYF
TRBV15	-	TRBJ2-2	-	TGTGCCACCAGCAGGGACATGGCCGGGGAGCTGTTTTTT	CATSRDMAGELFF
TRBV9	-	TRBJ1-2	-	TGTGCCAGCAGCGGAGACAGCTATGGCTACACCTTC	CASSGDSYGYTF
TRBV29-1	-	TRBJ1-2	-	TGCAGCGTTCGGCGGGGGCAGGAGTGGGGCTACACCTTC	CSVRRGQEWGYTF
TRBV6-5	-	TRBJ1-5	-	TGTGCCAGCAGTCCAGGGAACGGGAATCAGCCCCAGCATTTT	CASSPGNGNQPQHF
TRBV28	TRBD1	TRBJ1-2	-	TGTGCCAGCAGGGACCCACAGGGGCGGTATGGCTACACCTTC	CASRDPQGRYGYTF
TRBV5-1	-	TRBJ2-4	-	TGCGCCAGCAGCTTCCAGTCAGGCCGGGGGGCCAAAAACATTCAGTACTTC	CASSFQSGRGAKNIQYF
TRBV11-2	TRBD2	TRBJ2-1	-	TGTGCCAGCAGCCAACTAGCGGGGGGCGGGGTGTGGCAGTTCTTC	CASSQLAGGGVWQFF
TRBV12-5	-	TRBJ1-1	-	TGTGCTAGTGTCCTGGGACAACCGAACACTGAAGCTTTCTTT	CASVLGQPNTEAFF
TRBV7-9	-	TRBJ2-3	-	TGTGCCAGCAGCTTTATAACGGGGGTGGATACGCAGTATTTT	CASSFITGVDTQYF
TRBV4-3	-	TRBJ1-2	-	TGCGCCAGCAGCCATTCCGGAGACTATGGCTACACCTTC	CASSHSGDYGYTF
TRBV5-1	-	TRBJ2-3	-	TGCGCCAGCAGCTTGACAGAGATAGATACGCAGTATTTT	CASSLTEIDTQYF
TRBV3-1/TRBV3-2	TRBD2	TRBJ2-5	-	TGTGCCAGCAGCCAATTCAGCGGGGGAATTGGAGAGACCCAGTACTTC	CASSQFSGGIGETQYF
TRBV7-3	TRBD1	TRBJ2-2	few	TGTGCCAGCAGCCTCCTCCCGGGACAGGGAAACACCGGGGAGCTGTTTTTT	CASSLLPGQGNTGELFF
TRBV9	TRBD2	TRBJ2-1	-	TGTGCCAGCAGCGCATCCGGGACTAGCGGGACCTACTTTTACAATGAGCAGTTCTTC	CASSASGTSGTYFYNEQFF
TRBV6-6	TRBD1	TRBJ1-2	-	TGTGCCAGCAGTCCTAATCCGGGACAGAAGCGAAACTATGGCTACACCTTC	CASSPNPGQKRNYGYTF
TRBV3-1/TRBV3-2	-	TRBJ2-1	-	TGTGCCAGCAGCCAAGCAAACAATGAGCAGTTCTTC	CASSQANNEQFF
TRBV5-1	-	TRBJ2-6	-	TGCGCCAGCAGCTTTTCGGGCAGGGGAGTGGGGGCCAACGTCCTGACTTTC	CASSFSGRGVGANVLTF
TRBV5-1	-	TRBJ1-5	-	TGCGCCAGCAGCTTGGCTGGGGCTAGCAATCAGCCCCAGCATTTT	CASSLAGASNQPQHF
TRBV19	TRBD2	TRBJ2-5	-	TGTGCCAGTAGTAAGGAGACTAGCGGGGGGGAGACCCAGTACTTC	CASSKETSGGETQYF
TRBV28	-	TRBJ1-6	-	TGTGCCAGCAGTCCAATGGGACACACGAGCTCCTATAATTCACCCCTCCACTTT	CASSPMGHTSSYNSPLHF
TRBV5-6	-	TRBJ2-7	-	TGTGCCAGCAGCTTCTTATGGATCTCCGGGTACGAGCAGTACTTC	CASSFLWISGYEQYF
TRBV5-1	TRBD2	TRBJ2-2	-	TGCGCCAGCAGCTTGGTTGCGGGGGTTGCCGGGGAGCTGTTTTTT	CASSLVAGVAGELFF
TRBV9	-	TRBJ2-5	-	TGTGCCAGCAGCGTAGGAGCCGCCCGATTACAAGAGACCCAGTACTTC	CASSVGAARLQETQYF